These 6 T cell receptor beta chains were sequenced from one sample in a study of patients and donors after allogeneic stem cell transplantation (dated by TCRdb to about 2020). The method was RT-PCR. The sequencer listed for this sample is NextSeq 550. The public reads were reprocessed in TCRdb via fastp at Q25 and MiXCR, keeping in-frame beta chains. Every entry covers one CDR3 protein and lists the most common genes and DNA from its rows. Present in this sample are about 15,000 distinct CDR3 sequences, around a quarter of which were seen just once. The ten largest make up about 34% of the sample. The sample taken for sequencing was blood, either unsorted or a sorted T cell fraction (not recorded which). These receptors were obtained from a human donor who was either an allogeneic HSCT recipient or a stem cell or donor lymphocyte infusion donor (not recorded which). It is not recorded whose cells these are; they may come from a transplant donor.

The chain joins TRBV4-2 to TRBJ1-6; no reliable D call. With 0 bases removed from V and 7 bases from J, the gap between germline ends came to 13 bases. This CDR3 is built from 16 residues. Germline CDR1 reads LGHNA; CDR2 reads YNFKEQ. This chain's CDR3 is CASSQEGRVRNSPLHF. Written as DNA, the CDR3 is TGTGCCAGCAGCCAAGAAGGAAGGGTGAGGAATTCACCCCTCCACTTT.

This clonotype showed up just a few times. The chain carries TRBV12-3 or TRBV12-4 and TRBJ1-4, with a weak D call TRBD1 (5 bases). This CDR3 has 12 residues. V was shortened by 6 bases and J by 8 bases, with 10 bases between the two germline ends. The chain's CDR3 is CASRPGEEKLFF. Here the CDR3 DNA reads TGTGCCAGCAGGCCGGGGGAGGAAAAACTGTTTTTT.

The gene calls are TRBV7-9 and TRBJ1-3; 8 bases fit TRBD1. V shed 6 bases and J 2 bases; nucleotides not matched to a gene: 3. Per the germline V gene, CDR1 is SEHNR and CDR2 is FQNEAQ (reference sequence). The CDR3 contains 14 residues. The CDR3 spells CASSKQGAGNTIYF. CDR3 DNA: TGTGCCAGCAGTAAACAGGGGGCTGGAAACACCATATATTTT.

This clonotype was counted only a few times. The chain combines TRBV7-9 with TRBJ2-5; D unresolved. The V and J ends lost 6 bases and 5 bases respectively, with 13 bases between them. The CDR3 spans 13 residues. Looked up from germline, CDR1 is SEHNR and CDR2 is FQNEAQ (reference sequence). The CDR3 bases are TGTGCCAGCAGTTATGGACGTCGGGAGACCCAGTACTTC. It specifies CASSYGRRETQYF.

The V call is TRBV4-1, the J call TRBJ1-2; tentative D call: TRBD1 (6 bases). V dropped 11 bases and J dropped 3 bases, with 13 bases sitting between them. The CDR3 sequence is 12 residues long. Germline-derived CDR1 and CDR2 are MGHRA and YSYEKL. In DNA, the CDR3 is TGCGCCGGCAACCACAGGGACTATGGCTACACCTTC. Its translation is CAGNHRDYGYTF.

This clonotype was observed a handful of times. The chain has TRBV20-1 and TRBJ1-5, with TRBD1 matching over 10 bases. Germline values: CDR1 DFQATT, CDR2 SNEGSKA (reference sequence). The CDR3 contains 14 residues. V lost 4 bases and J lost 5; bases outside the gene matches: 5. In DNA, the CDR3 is TGCAGTGCTATGGGGACAGGGGCATATCAGCCCCAGCATTTT. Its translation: CSAMGTGAYQPQHF.